A selection of T cell receptor beta chains follows, all from one sample in a study of blood T cell repertoires in COVID-19. Some clones are missing from TCRdb's copy, which holds only in-frame ones; the method was immunoSEQ multiplex PCR. The data show a few hundred thousand clones, with more than 70% seen just once and around 1.6% held by the top ten. Sample: peripheral blood. The receptors here all came from a woman aged 45-59 years with acute or convalescent COVID-19. Each CDR3 is given with its conserved first and last residue. D genes are given only for firm matches.

cdr3_aa cdr3_nt j_call v_call d_call
CASSQPDRGHVSYEQYF TGCGCCAGCAGCCAGCCGGACAGGGGGCACGTATCCTACGAGCAGTACTTC TRBJ2-7 TRBV5-1 TRBD1
CASSPKTTGGKTEAFF TGCGCCAGCAGCCCCAAGACGACAGGGGGCAAAACTGAAGCTTTCTTT TRBJ1-1 TRBV5-1 TRBD1
CASGLGPTGGYTF TGTGCTAGTGGTTTGGGACCAACGGGGGGCTACACCTTC TRBJ1-2 TRBV12-5 -
CASSIARGYSNQPQHF TGTGCCAGTAGTATAGCCAGGGGTTATAGCAATCAGCCCCAGCATTTT TRBJ1-5 TRBV19 -
CASSPPGSTEAFF TGTGCCAGTAGTCCCCCCGGGAGCACTGAAGCTTTCTTT TRBJ1-1 TRBV19 -
CASSLPGAAYGYTF TGTGCCAGCAGTTTGCCTGGGGCAGCCTATGGCTACACCTTC TRBJ1-2 TRBV28 -
CASSRDVGQGVYTQYF TGTGCCAGCAGCAGAGATGTAGGACAGGGCGTATATACGCAGTATTTT TRBJ2-3 TRBV5-5 TRBD1
CASSLMRRSPLHF TGTGCCAGCAGCTTAATGCGGAGATCACCCCTCCACTTT TRBJ1-6 TRBV7-2 -
CASSLAQGVHTEAFF TGTGCCAGCAGCTTAGCACAGGGGGTTCACACTGAAGCTTTCTTT TRBJ1-1 TRBV7-3 TRBD1
CASLTEFMNTEAFF TGTGCCAGCCTGACGGAGTTTATGAACACTGAAGCTTTCTTT TRBJ1-1 TRBV7-9 -